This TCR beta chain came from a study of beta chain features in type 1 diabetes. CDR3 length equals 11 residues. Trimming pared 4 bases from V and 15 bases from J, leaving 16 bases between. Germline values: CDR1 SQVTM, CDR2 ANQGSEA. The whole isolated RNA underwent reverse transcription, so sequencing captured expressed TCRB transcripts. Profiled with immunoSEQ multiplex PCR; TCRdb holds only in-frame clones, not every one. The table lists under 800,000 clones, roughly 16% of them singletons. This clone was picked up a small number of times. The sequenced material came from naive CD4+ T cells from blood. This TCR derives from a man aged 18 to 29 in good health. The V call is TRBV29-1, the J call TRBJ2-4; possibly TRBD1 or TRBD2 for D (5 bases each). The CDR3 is CSVGDAGFRYF. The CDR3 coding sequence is TGCAGCGTTGGGGACGCAGGCTTTCGGTACTTC.